Shown below are 18 T cell receptor beta chains from a single sample sequenced in a study of T cell clonotyping in hematopoietic cell transplantation. The method was immunoSEQ multiplex PCR; TCRdb's version includes in-frame clones alone and lacks a portion of them. The sample comprises around 14,000 clones, about 94% of which are singletons, and 4.5% rests with the top ten. The sample was PBMCs, taken 30 days after allogeneic stem cell transplant. The source is a male patient between 60 and 69 years old who had an allogeneic stem cell transplant from an unrelated donor, so the T cells may come from the graft donor. Some clones in this sample may be carry-over from other donors' samples.

The chain links TRBV5-1 to TRBJ2-7, with a weak D call TRBD2 (6 bases). With 0 bases removed from V and 3 bases from J, the gap between germline ends came to 7 bases. Per germline, CDR1 SGHRS and CDR2 YFSETQ. This CDR3 comprises 13 residues. The CDR3 bases are TGCGCCAGCAGCTTGGGACTAGACTACGAGCAGTACTTC. Protein product: CASSLGLDYEQYF.

The V call is TRBV6-1, the J call TRBJ1-1; tentative D call: TRBD1 (5 bases). The V gene lost 1 base and the J gene lost 0 bases, with 15 bases spanning the gap. CDR1 is MNHNS, CDR2 SASEGT, per germline. The CDR3 is 17 residues long. In DNA form, the CDR3 reads TGTGCCAGCAGTGAAGGAGGACACGCTTCCTTGAACACTGAAGCTTTCTTT. This codes for CASSEGGHASLNTEAFF.

The chain has TRBV7-9 and TRBJ1-6, with D possibly matching TRBD1 (5 bases). Germline CDR1 and CDR2: SEHNR and FQNEAQ (reference sequence). V was trimmed by 2 bases and J by 8 bases, leaving 13 bases between them. The CDR3 spans 15 residues. The CDR3 is CASSLREARDSPLHF. The CDR3 DNA reads TGTGCCAGCAGCTTAAGGGAGGCCAGGGATTCACCCCTCCACTTT. Full variable domain (remainder filled in from reference TRBV7-9 and TRBJ1-6): DTGVSQNPRHKITKRGQNVTFRCDPISEHNRLYWYRQTLGQGPEFLTYFQNEAQLEKSRLLSDRFSAERPKGSFSTLEIQRTEQGDSAMYLCASSLREARDSPLHFGNGTRLTVT.

The chain carries TRBV6-5 and TRBJ1-6; no clear D gene. V lost 5 bases and J lost 11, with 19 bases in between. This CDR3 is built from 15 residues. Germline V CDR1 and CDR2: MNHEY, SVGAGI. Here the CDR3 reads CASSLGTDGQTPLHF. CDR3 DNA sequence: TGTGCCAGCAGTCTAGGCACGGACGGGCAAACACCCCTCCACTTT.

The table lists this clone with a count of one. The J gene is TRBJ2-5, the V gene TRBV9, with 11 bases that match TRBD2. J lost 9 bases, V lost 0 bases, and 4 bases had no gene match. The CDR3 contains 14 residues. Germline values: CDR1 SGDLS, CDR2 YYNGEE. CDR3 region: CASSVGVAGGAQYF. The DNA of the CDR3 is TGTGCCAGCAGCGTAGGCGTAGCGGGGGGGGCCCAGTACTTC.

The chain has TRBV9 and TRBJ1-3; D possibly corresponds to TRBD1 (6 bases). The germline CDR1 and CDR2 sequences are SGDLS and YYNGEE. V was clipped by 6 bases and J by 0 bases, with 16 bases between them. The CDR3 loop spans 16 amino acids. CDR3 bases: TGTGCCAGCACCCTAGAAGCAGGGGCCTCTGGAAACACCATATATTTT. Amino acids: CASTLEAGASGNTIYF.

The V call is TRBV6-5, the J call TRBJ1-5; tentative D call: TRBD1 (6 bases). The CDR3 extends over 15 amino acids. V dropped 6 bases and J dropped 2 bases, with 14 bases sitting between them. The germline gives CDR1 MNHEY, CDR2 SVGAGI. DNA for the CDR3: TGTGCCAGCAGCCCTACAGGGTCCGGCAATCAGCCCCAGCATTTT. Translation: CASSPTGSGNQPQHF.

This chain links TRBV2 with TRBJ1-1; D may be TRBD1 (6 bases). Trimming took 8 bases from V and 4 from J, leaving 8 bases between them. Germline V lookup: CDR1 SNHLY, CDR2 FYNNEI. The CDR3 spans 11 residues. For the CDR3, the DNA is TGTGCCAGCGGAGGGGGCACTGAAGCTTTCTTT. Its protein product is CASGGGTEAFF. Looking up the rest from reference TRBV2 and TRBJ1-1 gives the full variable domain: EPEVTQTPSHQVTQMGQEVILRCVPISNHLYFYWYRQILGQKVEFLVSFYNNEISEKSEIFDDQFSVERPDGSNFTLKIRSTKLEDSAMYFCASGGGTEAFFGQGTRLTVV.

This clone was counted once. The rearrangement links TRBV7-9 to TRBJ1-2; TRBD1 aligns across 7 bases. V shed 1 base, J shed 2 bases, and the junction held 4 bases outside the gene matches. Germline values: CDR1 SEHNR, CDR2 FQNEAQ (reference sequence). This CDR3 region has 15 residues. In DNA form, the CDR3 reads TGTGCCAGCAGCTTAGATCCGGGACAGAACTATGGCTACACCTTC. It yields the protein CASSLDPGQNYGYTF.

The gene calls are TRBV5-1 and TRBJ2-7; D call uncertain. Trimming stripped 0 bases from V and 2 bases from J, with 9 bases between. This CDR3 contains 14 residues. CDR1 is SGHRS and CDR2 is YFSETQ in the germline V gene. The CDR3 DNA reads as TGCGCCAGCAGCTTGGAAACTGCGACCTACGAGCAGTACTTC. Translating it yields CASSLETATYEQYF.

This sequence joins TRBV6-1 and TRBJ2-5; 7 bases are a match to TRBD1. Germline loops: CDR1 MNHNS, CDR2 SASEGT. After removal of 0 bases from V and 5 bases from J, the junction contained 0 bases not matched to a gene. The CDR3 extends over 13 amino acids. The DNA of the CDR3 is TGTGCCAGCAGTGAAGCCAGGGGGGAGACCCAGTACTTC. It codes for CASSEARGETQYF.

J is TRBJ2-1 and V is TRBV30; 9 bases fit TRBD2. V dropped 2 bases and J dropped 4; count of bases not matched to a gene: 3. Germline V gene sequence: CDR1 GTSNPN, CDR2 SVGIG (reference sequence). The CDR3 is 14 residues long. CDR3 protein: CAWSKGLAYNEQFF. The DNA of the CDR3 is TGTGCCTGGAGTAAGGGACTAGCTTACAATGAGCAGTTCTTC.

DNA of the CDR3: TGTGCCAGCAGGGATTGGGACAGGGGGACTGGAAACACCATATATTTT. Its translation: CASRDWDRGTGNTIYF. V is TRBV6-6 and J is TRBJ1-3, with TRBD1 matching over 11 bases. The CDR3 covers 16 residues. Losses at the gene ends were 6 bases for V and 2 bases for J; bases not matched to a gene: 6. Germline V lookup: CDR1 MNHNY, CDR2 SVGAGI (reference sequence).

This clone is termed medium-sized (0.01 to 0.1%). The CDR3 protein is CASSAFPGQGTDTQYF. Here the CDR3 DNA reads TGTGCCAGCAGCGCCTTTCCGGGACAGGGAACAGATACGCAGTATTTT. The chain uses TRBV9 and TRBJ2-3, with TRBD1 matching 9 bases. Per the germline V gene, CDR1 is SGDLS and CDR2 is YYNGEE. V was pared by 3 bases and J by 3 bases, with 8 bases of the junction left unmatched. CDR3 size: 16 residues.

This clone was seen once. This sequence joins TRBV2 and TRBJ1-5; the D gene is possibly TRBD1 (5 bases). The CDR3 sequence is 16 residues long. V gave up 7 bases and J gave up 1 base, with 17 bases separating them. Germline CDR1 is SNHLY and CDR2 is FYNNEI. CDR3 loop: CASKIGASGSNQPQHF. The CDR3 bases are TGTGCCAGCAAGATAGGGGCCTCGGGGAGCAATCAGCCCCAGCATTTT. The full variable domain, with the rest looked up from reference TRBV2 and TRBJ1-5, is EPEVTQTPSHQVTQMGQEVILRCVPISNHLYFYWYRQILGQKVEFLVSFYNNEISEKSEIFDDQFSVERPDGSNFTLKIRSTKLEDSAMYFCASKIGASGSNQPQHFGDGTRLSIL.

The rearrangement joins TRBV29-1 to TRBJ2-1; maybe TRBD1 (5 bases). Germline V gene sequence: CDR1 SQVTM, CDR2 ANQGSEA. The V and J ends lost 3 bases and 11 bases respectively, with 11 bases between them. The CDR3 consists of 11 residues. The CDR3 region has the DNA TGCAGCGTTGATAGGGGCCGGCAGCAGTTCTTC. It specifies CSVDRGRQQFF.

The J gene is TRBJ2-6, the V gene TRBV9; D may be TRBD1 (5 bases). V was cut by 0 bases and J by 0 bases, with 7 bases left in between. This CDR3 is built from 16 residues. CDR1 is SGDLS and CDR2 is YYNGEE in the germline V gene. CDR3 loop: CASSVDRFSGANVLTF. DNA for the CDR3: TGTGCCAGCAGCGTAGACAGGTTCTCTGGGGCCAACGTCCTGACTTTC.

V is TRBV6-5 and J is TRBJ1-4, with D maybe TRBD1 (6 bases). V was shortened by 6 bases and J by 6 bases, with 14 bases between the two germline ends. Germline V gene lookup returns CDR1 MNHEY and CDR2 SVGAGI. The CDR3 sequence is 14 residues long. The CDR3: CASSLGGIDEKLFF. CDR3 in DNA: TGTGCCAGCAGCTTAGGGGGTATAGATGAAAAACTGTTTTTT.